Following are 7 T cell receptor beta chains from one sample sequenced in a study of T cell responses to AZD1222 COVID-19 vaccine. Assay: immunoSEQ multiplex PCR; the TCRdb copy retains only in-frame clones and omits some. The table lists around 100,000 clones, about 88% of them singletons. This specimen was peripheral blood, taken on day 0 of AZD1222 vaccination. The receptors derive from an adult in good health.

Written as DNA, the CDR3 is TGTGCCAGCAGCTTCAATACAGGGGGCTCCTACGAGCAGTACTTC. The encoded protein is CASSFNTGGSYEQYF. V is TRBV7-8 and J is TRBJ2-7; 8 positions match TRBD1. CDR1 is SGHVS, CDR2 FQNEAQ, per germline. There are 15 residues in the CDR3. With 3 bases clipped from V and 0 bases from J, the junction kept 4 bases outside the gene matches.

The V and J genes are TRBV7-8 and TRBJ1-5; D ambiguous. Trimming took 5 bases from V and 6 from J, leaving 11 bases between them. The CDR3 runs to 13 residues. The germline CDR1 and CDR2 sequences are SGHVS and FQNEAQ. The CDR3 here is CASSAWAGQPQHF. DNA for the CDR3: TGTGCCAGCAGCGCATGGGCCGGTCAGCCCCAGCATTTT.

This clone was seen more than once but under ten times. This sequence joins TRBV21-1 and TRBJ2-5; TRBD1 was called by the table and not checked on the DNA. TRBV21-1 is a pseudogene locus. The CDR3 contains 16 residues. The CDR3 nucleotides are TGTGCCAGCAGCAAATTCCGAACATCTTTCCAAGAGACCCAGTACTTC. It encodes CASSKFRTSFQETQYF.

The chain couples TRBV12-5 to TRBJ2-5; perhaps TRBD1 as D (5 bases). The V end was cut by 6 bases, the J end by 7 bases, with 15 bases between. The CDR3 loop spans 13 amino acids. In germline, CDR1 is LGHNT, CDR2 FRNRAP. CDR3 nucleotides: TGTGCTAGTGGCCCGGACACCAAGGGGACCCAGTACTTC. Amino acids: CASGPDTKGTQYF.

The chain is built from TRBV27 and TRBJ2-7; possibly TRBD1 for D (5 bases). Germline V gene lookup returns CDR1 MNHEY and CDR2 SMNVEV (reference sequence). V was clipped by 6 bases and J by 1 base, with 10 bases between them. The CDR3 is 13 residues long. The CDR3 nucleotides are TGTGCCAGCAGAGGACAACAATCCTACGAGCAGTACTTC. Encoded protein: CASRGQQSYEQYF.

J is TRBJ2-7 and V is TRBV4-2; a possible D gene is TRBD2 (5 bases). Trimming shortened V by 2 bases and J by 0 bases, and 8 bases separated the two germline ends. Germline CDR1 LGHNA, CDR2 YNFKEQ. This CDR3 contains 14 residues. The CDR3 bases are TGTGCCAGCAGCCAATACCGGGACTCCTACGAGCAGTACTTC. Protein: CASSQYRDSYEQYF.

This chain uses TRBV28 with TRBJ1-2; D is ambiguous. Per the germline V gene, CDR1 is MDHEN and CDR2 is SYDVKM. The V end was cut by 3 bases, the J end by 4 bases, with 9 bases between. This CDR3 region has 13 residues. The CDR3 sequence is CASSFQAVYGYTF. The CDR3 DNA reads as TGTGCCAGCAGTTTTCAGGCAGTCTATGGCTACACCTTC.